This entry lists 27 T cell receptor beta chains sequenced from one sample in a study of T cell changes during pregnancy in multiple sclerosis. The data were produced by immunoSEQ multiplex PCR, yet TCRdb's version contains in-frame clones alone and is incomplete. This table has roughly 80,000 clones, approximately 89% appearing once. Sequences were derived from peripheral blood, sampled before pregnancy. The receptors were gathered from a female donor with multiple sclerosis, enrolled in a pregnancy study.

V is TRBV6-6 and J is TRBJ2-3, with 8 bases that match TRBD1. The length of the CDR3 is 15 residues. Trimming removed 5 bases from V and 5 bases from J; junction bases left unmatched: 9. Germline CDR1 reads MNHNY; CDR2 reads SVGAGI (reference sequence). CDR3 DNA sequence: TGTGCCAGCAGTACTACAGGGGGTGTACAAGATACGCAGTATTTT. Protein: CASSTTGGVQDTQYF.

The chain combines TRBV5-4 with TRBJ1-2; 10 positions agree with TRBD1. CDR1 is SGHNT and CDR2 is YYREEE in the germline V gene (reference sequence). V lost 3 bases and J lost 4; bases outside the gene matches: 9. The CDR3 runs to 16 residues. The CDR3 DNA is TGTGCCAGCAGCTCGCGGACAGGGGGAACACCCTATGGCTACACCTTC. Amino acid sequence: CASSSRTGGTPYGYTF.

The CDR3 is CASSPSLRRAYNEQFF. The CDR3 nucleotides are TGTGCCAGTAGTCCTTCTCTGCGTCGGGCCTACAATGAGCAGTTCTTC. The chain joins TRBV19 to TRBJ2-1; unclear D gene. The CDR3 has 16 residues. Germline loops: CDR1 LNHDA, CDR2 SQIVND (reference sequence). V lost 5 bases and J lost 2, with 16 bases in between.

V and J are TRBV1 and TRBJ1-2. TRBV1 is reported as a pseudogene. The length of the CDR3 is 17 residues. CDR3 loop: CTSSQVPEHPNNYGYTF. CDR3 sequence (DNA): TGCACCAGCAGCCAAGTACCGGAGCACCCCAATAACTATGGCTACACCTTC.

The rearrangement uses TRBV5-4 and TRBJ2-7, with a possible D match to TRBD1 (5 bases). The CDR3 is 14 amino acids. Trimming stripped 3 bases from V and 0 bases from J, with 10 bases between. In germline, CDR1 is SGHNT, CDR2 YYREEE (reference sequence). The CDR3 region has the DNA TGTGCCAGCAGCTCCCTTGACAGCTCCTACGAGCAGTACTTC. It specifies CASSSLDSSYEQYF.

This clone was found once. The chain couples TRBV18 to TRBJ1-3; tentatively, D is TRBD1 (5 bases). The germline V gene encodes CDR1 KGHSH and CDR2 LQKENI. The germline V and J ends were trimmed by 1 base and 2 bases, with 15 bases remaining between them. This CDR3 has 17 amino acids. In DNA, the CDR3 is TGTGCCAGCTCACCACTCCACTCAGGGCAAACTGGAAACACCATATATTTT. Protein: CASSPLHSGQTGNTIYF.

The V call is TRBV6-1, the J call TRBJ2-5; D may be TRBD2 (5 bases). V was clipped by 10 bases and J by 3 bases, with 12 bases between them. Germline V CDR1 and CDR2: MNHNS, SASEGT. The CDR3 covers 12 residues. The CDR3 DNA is TGTGCCACCGACGACTATGAAGAGACCCAGTACTTC. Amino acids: CATDDYEETQYF.

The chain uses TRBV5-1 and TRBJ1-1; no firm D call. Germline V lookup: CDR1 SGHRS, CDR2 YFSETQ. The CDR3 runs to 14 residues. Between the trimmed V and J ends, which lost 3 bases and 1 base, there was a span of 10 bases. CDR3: CASSSSVSNTEAFF. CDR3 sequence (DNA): TGCGCCAGCAGCTCGAGCGTTTCGAACACTGAAGCTTTCTTT.

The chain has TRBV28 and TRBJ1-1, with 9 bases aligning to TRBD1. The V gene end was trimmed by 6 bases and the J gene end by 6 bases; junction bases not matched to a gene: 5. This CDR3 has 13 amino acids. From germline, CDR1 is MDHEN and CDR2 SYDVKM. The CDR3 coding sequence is TGTGCCAGCAGCCCCGGGACAGGGCCTGAAGCTTTCTTT. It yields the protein CASSPGTGPEAFF.

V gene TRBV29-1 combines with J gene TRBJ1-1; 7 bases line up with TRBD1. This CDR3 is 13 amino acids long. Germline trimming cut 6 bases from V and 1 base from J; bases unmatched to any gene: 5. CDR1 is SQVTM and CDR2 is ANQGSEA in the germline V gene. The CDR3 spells CSVNRGSNTEAFF. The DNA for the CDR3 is TGCAGCGTCAACAGGGGATCGAACACTGAAGCTTTCTTT.

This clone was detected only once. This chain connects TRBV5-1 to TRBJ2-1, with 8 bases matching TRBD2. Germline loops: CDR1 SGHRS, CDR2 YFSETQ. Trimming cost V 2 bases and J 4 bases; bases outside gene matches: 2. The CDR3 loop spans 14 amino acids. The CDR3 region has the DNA TGCGCCAGCAGCTTACTAGCGGAGTACAATGAGCAGTTCTTC. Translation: CASSLLAEYNEQFF.

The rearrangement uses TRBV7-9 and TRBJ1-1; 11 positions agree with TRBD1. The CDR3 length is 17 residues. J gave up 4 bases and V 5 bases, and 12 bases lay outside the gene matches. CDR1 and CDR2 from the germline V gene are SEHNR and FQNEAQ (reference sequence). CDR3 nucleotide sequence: TGTGCCAGCAGCCCCGGGACAGGGGGTCGCAAAATCACTGAAGCTTTCTTT. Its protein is CASSPGTGGRKITEAFF. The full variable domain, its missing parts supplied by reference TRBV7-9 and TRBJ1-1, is DTGVSQNPRHKITKRGQNVTFRCDPISEHNRLYWYRQTLGQGPEFLTYFQNEAQLEKSRLLSDRFSAERPKGSFSTLEIQRTEQGDSAMYLCASSPGTGGRKITEAFFGQGTRLTVV.

DNA for the CDR3: TGCGCCAGCAGCTTGGACGGTAACAGCTATGGAAACACCATATATTTT. Protein product: CASSLDGNSYGNTIYF. This chain joins TRBV5-1 and TRBJ1-3; no firm D call. The V gene's germline CDR1 is SGHRS and CDR2 YFSETQ. The ends were cut back, 0 bases at V and 3 bases at J, with 13 bases in the middle. This CDR3 comprises 16 residues.

The CDR3 loop reads CASSLLFGNTIYF. The CDR3 DNA is TGTGCCAGCAGCCTTCTCTTTGGAAACACCATATATTTT. This rearrangement joins TRBV7-6 to TRBJ1-3; D gene uncertain. From germline, CDR1 is SGHVS and CDR2 FNYEAQ. The CDR3 spans 13 residues. Trimming removed 5 bases at V and 3 bases at J, with 8 bases between.

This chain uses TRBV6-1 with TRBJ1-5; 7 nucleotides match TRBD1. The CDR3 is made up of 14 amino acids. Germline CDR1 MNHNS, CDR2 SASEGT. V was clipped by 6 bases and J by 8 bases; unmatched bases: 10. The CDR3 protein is CASRNTGEGEPQHF. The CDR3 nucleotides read TGTGCCAGCAGAAATACAGGGGAAGGGGAGCCCCAGCATTTT.

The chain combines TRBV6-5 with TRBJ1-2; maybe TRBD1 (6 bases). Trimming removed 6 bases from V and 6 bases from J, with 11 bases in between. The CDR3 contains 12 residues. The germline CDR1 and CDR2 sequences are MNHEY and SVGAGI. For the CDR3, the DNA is TGTGCCAGCAGCGAGCAGGGGAATGGCTACACCTTC. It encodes CASSEQGNGYTF.

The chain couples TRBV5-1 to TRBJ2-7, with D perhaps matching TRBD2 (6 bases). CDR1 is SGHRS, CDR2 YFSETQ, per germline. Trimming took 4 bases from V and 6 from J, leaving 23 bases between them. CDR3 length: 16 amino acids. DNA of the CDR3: TGCGCCAGCAGCGAACAACTGGACCGAGGGAGGCGCGAGCAGTACTTC. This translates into CASSEQLDRGRREQYF.

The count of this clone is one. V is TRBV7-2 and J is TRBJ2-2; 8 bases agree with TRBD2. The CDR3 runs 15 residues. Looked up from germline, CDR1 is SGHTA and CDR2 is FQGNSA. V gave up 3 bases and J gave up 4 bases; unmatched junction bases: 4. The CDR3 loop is CASSFSSGGTGELFF. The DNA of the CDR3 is TGTGCCAGCAGCTTTTCCAGCGGGGGCACCGGGGAGCTGTTTTTT.

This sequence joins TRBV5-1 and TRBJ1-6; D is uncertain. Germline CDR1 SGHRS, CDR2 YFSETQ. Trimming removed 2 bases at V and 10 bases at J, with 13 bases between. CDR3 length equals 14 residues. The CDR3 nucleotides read TGCGCCAGCAGCTTCCGAGGGTACGGGTCACCCCTCCACTTT. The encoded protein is CASSFRGYGSPLHF.

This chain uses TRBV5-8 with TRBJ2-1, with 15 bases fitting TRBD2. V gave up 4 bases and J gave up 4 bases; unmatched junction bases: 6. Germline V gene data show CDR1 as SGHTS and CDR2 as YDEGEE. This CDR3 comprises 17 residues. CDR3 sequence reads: CASSPTGTSGGYNEQFF. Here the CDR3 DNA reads TGTGCCAGCAGCCCTACAGGGACTAGCGGGGGGTACAATGAGCAGTTCTTC.

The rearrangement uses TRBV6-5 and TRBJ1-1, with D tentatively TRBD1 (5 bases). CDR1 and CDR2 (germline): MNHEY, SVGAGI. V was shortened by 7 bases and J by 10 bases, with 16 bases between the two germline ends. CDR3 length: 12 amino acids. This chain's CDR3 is CASNGAFSGAFF. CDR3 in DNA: TGTGCCAGCAATGGGGCATTCTCGGGAGCTTTCTTT.

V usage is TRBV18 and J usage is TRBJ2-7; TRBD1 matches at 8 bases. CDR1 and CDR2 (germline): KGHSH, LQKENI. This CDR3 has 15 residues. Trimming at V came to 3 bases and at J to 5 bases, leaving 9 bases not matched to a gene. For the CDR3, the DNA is TGTGCCAGCTCACCTGGACAGGGTAAGCTGGACGAGCAGTACTTC. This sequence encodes CASSPGQGKLDEQYF.

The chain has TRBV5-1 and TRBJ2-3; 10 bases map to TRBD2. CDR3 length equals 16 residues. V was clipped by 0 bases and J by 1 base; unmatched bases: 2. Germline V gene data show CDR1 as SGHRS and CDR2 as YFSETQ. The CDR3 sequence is CASSLGLAGGTDTQYF. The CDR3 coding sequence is TGCGCCAGCAGCTTGGGCCTAGCGGGGGGCACAGATACGCAGTATTTT.

CDR3: CASTSRRGPGNNEQFF. Here the CDR3 DNA reads TGTGCCAGCACCAGCCGTAGGGGGCCAGGGAACAATGAGCAGTTCTTC. The genes are TRBV6-6 and TRBJ2-1; 7 nucleotides line up with TRBD1. Germline trimming cut 7 bases from V and 5 bases from J; bases unmatched to any gene: 14. From germline, CDR1 is MNHNY and CDR2 SVGAGI (reference sequence). There are 16 residues in the CDR3.

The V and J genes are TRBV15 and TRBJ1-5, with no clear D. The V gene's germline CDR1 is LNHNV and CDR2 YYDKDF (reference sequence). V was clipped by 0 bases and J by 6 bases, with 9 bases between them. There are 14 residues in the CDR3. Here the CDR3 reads CATSRDPNIQPQHF. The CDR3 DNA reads TGTGCCACCAGCAGAGATCCGAACATTCAGCCCCAGCATTTT.

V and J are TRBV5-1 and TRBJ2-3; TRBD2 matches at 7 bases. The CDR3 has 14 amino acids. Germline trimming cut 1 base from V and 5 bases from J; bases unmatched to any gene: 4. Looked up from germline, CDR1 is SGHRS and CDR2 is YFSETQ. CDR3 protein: CASSLQAGLDTQYF. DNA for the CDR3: TGCGCCAGCAGCTTGCAAGCGGGGTTAGATACGCAGTATTTT.

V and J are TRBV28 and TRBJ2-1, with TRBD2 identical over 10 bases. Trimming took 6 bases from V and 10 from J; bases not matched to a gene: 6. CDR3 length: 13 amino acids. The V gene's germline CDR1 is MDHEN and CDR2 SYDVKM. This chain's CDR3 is CASRSGGALEQFF. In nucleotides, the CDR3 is TGTGCCAGCAGGAGCGGGGGGGCTTTGGAGCAGTTCTTC. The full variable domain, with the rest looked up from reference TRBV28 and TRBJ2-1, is DVKVTQSSRYLVKRTGEKVFLECVQDMDHENMFWYRQDPGLGLRLIYFSYDVKMKEKGDIPEGYSVSREKKERFSLILESASTNQTSMYLCASRSGGALEQFFGPGTRLTVL.